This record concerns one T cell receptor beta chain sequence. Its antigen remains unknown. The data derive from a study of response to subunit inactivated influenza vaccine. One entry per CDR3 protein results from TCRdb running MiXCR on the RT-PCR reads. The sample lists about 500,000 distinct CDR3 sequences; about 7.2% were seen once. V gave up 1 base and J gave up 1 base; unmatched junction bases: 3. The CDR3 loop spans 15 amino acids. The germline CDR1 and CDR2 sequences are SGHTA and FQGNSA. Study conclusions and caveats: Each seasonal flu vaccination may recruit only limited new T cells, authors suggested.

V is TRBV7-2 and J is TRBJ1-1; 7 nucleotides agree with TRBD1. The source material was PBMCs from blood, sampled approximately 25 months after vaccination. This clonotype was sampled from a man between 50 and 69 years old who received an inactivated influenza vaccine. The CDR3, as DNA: TGTGCCAGCAGCTTAGGGAGGACAGGGAACACTGAAGCTTTCTTT. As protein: CASSLGRTGNTEAFF.